This TCR beta chain was identified in a study of cytomegalovirus exposure and HLA in healthy donors listed by TCRdb under 2017. About the study as a whole: The roughly 670 repertoires of the first cohort and the 120 validation repertoires were produced on the same platform, according to a later analysis. Along with the approximately 670-subject first cohort, a separate validation cohort of over a hundred different subjects was used. To predict cytomegalovirus infection status, the study brought together high-throughput TCR immunosequencing, statistical association of individual TCRs with disease status, and machine learning. The study aimed to test whether signatures of past pathogen exposure could be identified by cataloging public T cell receptors. Overall study results and their limits: Most TCR sequences were seen in very few donors, while some public TCRs were found in many individuals. A later analysis had no HLA typing for the validation cohort, so co-occurrence there was scored across all 120 repertoires. The study gave a list of around 170 TCR beta chains associated with cytomegalovirus. The authors suggested that the approach could potentially be extended to other disease states and immunological phenotypes. In vitro tests confirmed that three of the cytomegalovirus-associated TCR beta chains recognize cytomegalovirus antigens. In both the original and validation cohorts, the classifier was reported to diagnose cytomegalovirus status with high specificity and sensitivity. Of the cluster scores, roughly 93% were above 0 in a later analysis, which found that TCRs clustered in the first cohort also tended to co-occur in the 110 or so validation repertoires.

The library was generated by the immunoSEQ multiplex PCR assay. In the authors' own workflow: A statistical classification framework was built for diagnosing cytomegalovirus status from the catalog of TCR beta chain sequences. Not all clones reach the TCRdb copy of this immuneACCESS table, which keeps in-frame sequences only. Checked studies attribute under half of the gap to unresolved V genes and leave the rest unexplained. The V and J calls and clone size come from that table; D and trimming were worked out from the DNA. Present in this sample are tens of thousands of clones, 90% to 97% of which were seen just once. The ten biggest clones cover 1.5% to 2% of the sample. Separate from the roughly 650-subject first cohort, the validation cohort of about 110 subjects was the group to which the donors belonged. Points on this clone: The antigen it recognizes is unknown. Base qualities are missing; no much larger clone stands one base away.

From the cysteine up to the phenylalanine, the CDR3 has a length of 13 residues. Only the CDR3 region is kept as DNA, spanning 39 bases read in frame from base 1. This clonotype was sampled from a young man in good health and CMV-seropositive. Sequences were obtained from PBMCs. The chain is made from TRBV21-1 and TRBJ1-2; the D call of TRBD1 is as the table states it, not checked on the DNA. TRBV21-1 is tagged as a pseudogene. The CDR3 here reads CASSKGRYYGYTF. At the DNA level, the sequence is TGTGCCAGCAGCAAGGGCAGGTACTATGGCTACACCTTC.